The rows below give T cell receptor beta chains drawn from one sample of a study of beta chain features in type 1 diabetes. Profiling relied on immunoSEQ multiplex PCR, and the TCRdb table lists in-frame clones only, not all of them. The sample holds about 410,000 clones; approximately 15% are singletons and the top ten take around 0.039%. Material for sequencing was naive CD4+ T cells from blood. These receptor sequences come from a man younger than 45 in good health. The conserved cysteine and the conserved F or W are not part of the CDR3 here. Each record gives: J gene, V gene, clone size, CDR3 protein. The size of a clone is reported for some rows only, either as once, few or many, or as a class for expanded clones.

j_gene: TRBJ2-3; v_gene: TRBV9; abundance: few; CDR3aa: ASSVGLSSGSTDTQY
j_gene: TRBJ2-1; v_gene: TRBV19; abundance: few; CDR3aa: ASSRTYSGTSSYNEQF
j_gene: TRBJ2-1; v_gene: TRBV5-6; abundance: -; CDR3aa: ASSLRLTGASSFGEQF
j_gene: TRBJ2-7; v_gene: TRBV29-1; abundance: few; CDR3aa: SGEENRQQY
j_gene: TRBJ2-5; v_gene: TRBV5-6; abundance: -; CDR3aa: ASSPGPMETQY
j_gene: TRBJ1-3; v_gene: TRBV9; abundance: -; CDR3aa: ASRDSGNTIY
j_gene: TRBJ2-6; v_gene: TRBV18; abundance: few; CDR3aa: ASSPQGLSGANVLT
j_gene: TRBJ2-1; v_gene: TRBV29-1; abundance: few; CDR3aa: SVERQGTSRGGSYNEQF
j_gene: TRBJ1-1; v_gene: TRBV7-9; abundance: -; CDR3aa: ASSSKGTEAF
j_gene: TRBJ2-1; v_gene: TRBV6-1; abundance: -; CDR3aa: ASSEPGTAHEQF
j_gene: TRBJ2-1; v_gene: TRBV9; abundance: -; CDR3aa: ASSVAPGPDEQF
j_gene: TRBJ2-3; v_gene: TRBV28; abundance: -; CDR3aa: ASRLLAPDTQY
j_gene: TRBJ2-1; v_gene: TRBV20-1; abundance: -; CDR3aa: SARARDEQF
j_gene: TRBJ1-1; v_gene: TRBV5-4; abundance: few; CDR3aa: ASRWYGKNTEAF
j_gene: TRBJ2-7; v_gene: TRBV25-1; abundance: few; CDR3aa: ASSSGTGAGEQY
j_gene: TRBJ2-7; v_gene: TRBV5-4; abundance: few; CDR3aa: ASSAEDRTYEQY
j_gene: TRBJ2-5; v_gene: TRBV16; abundance: -; CDR3aa: ASSHRTGPRETQY
j_gene: TRBJ1-1; v_gene: TRBV27; abundance: -; CDR3aa: ASREPRGMNTEAF
j_gene: TRBJ1-3; v_gene: TRBV2; abundance: few; CDR3aa: ASSEGAGVANTIY
j_gene: TRBJ2-7; v_gene: TRBV9; abundance: -; CDR3aa: ASSTSGGPYEQY
j_gene: TRBJ2-3; v_gene: TRBV9; abundance: -; CDR3aa: ASSSKPGLAPSTDTQY
j_gene: TRBJ2-1; v_gene: TRBV6-1; abundance: few; CDR3aa: ASRLTGDEQF
j_gene: TRBJ2-1; v_gene: TRBV20-1; abundance: once; CDR3aa: SALSYNEQF
j_gene: TRBJ2-7; v_gene: TRBV19; abundance: -; CDR3aa: ASSTDSGVEQY
j_gene: TRBJ2-5; v_gene: TRBV27; abundance: few; CDR3aa: ASSLSGGGWETQY
j_gene: TRBJ1-2; v_gene: TRBV14; abundance: -; CDR3aa: ASRMGANYGYT
j_gene: TRBJ1-2; v_gene: TRBV5-1; abundance: -; CDR3aa: ASSLGEHGYT
j_gene: TRBJ1-4; v_gene: TRBV7-8; abundance: -; CDR3aa: ASSIGERPMKVLF
j_gene: TRBJ2-3; v_gene: TRBV29-1; abundance: few; CDR3aa: SVELGTDTQY
j_gene: TRBJ1-1; v_gene: TRBV29-1; abundance: few; CDR3aa: SVRGENPEAF
j_gene: TRBJ1-1; v_gene: TRBV29-1; abundance: few; CDR3aa: SLTRIKLNTEAF
j_gene: TRBJ2-5; v_gene: TRBV15; abundance: -; CDR3aa: ATSRAGQGQETQY
j_gene: TRBJ1-1; v_gene: TRBV5-1; abundance: once; CDR3aa: ASSFREGEDEAF
j_gene: TRBJ2-7; v_gene: TRBV7-2; abundance: -; CDR3aa: ASSPVGGSYEQY
j_gene: TRBJ1-2; v_gene: TRBV6-5; abundance: few; CDR3aa: ATRRARPYGYT
j_gene: TRBJ2-5; v_gene: TRBV7-2; abundance: -; CDR3aa: ASSLAGLAGRETQY
j_gene: TRBJ2-5; v_gene: TRBV5-1; abundance: -; CDR3aa: ASSWKETQY
j_gene: TRBJ1-1; v_gene: TRBV25-1; abundance: few; CDR3aa: ASSGAVTEAF
j_gene: TRBJ2-5; v_gene: TRBV14; abundance: few; CDR3aa: ASSQLFGQGFFQETQY
j_gene: TRBJ2-1; v_gene: TRBV5-1; abundance: few; CDR3aa: ASSLVGSGRLAYNEQF
j_gene: TRBJ2-3; v_gene: TRBV9; abundance: -; CDR3aa: ASSALDTQY
j_gene: TRBJ2-5; v_gene: TRBV29-1; abundance: -; CDR3aa: NSELGFRETQY
j_gene: TRBJ2-3; v_gene: TRBV29-1; abundance: -; CDR3aa: SVAIGGDTQY
j_gene: TRBJ1-2; v_gene: TRBV28; abundance: -; CDR3aa: ASSLSNYGYT
j_gene: TRBJ1-4; v_gene: TRBV30; abundance: -; CDR3aa: AWSVRRVSEMF
j_gene: TRBJ2-3; v_gene: TRBV10-3; abundance: -; CDR3aa: AISESGRDTQY
j_gene: TRBJ2-5; v_gene: TRBV9; abundance: -; CDR3aa: ASSVAPDRQETQY
j_gene: TRBJ1-5; v_gene: TRBV2; abundance: -; CDR3aa: ASSGDSNQPQH
j_gene: TRBJ1-5; v_gene: TRBV7-9; abundance: few; CDR3aa: ASSLGTGVYQPQH
j_gene: TRBJ1-1; v_gene: TRBV2; abundance: -; CDR3aa: AGRLNTEAF
j_gene: TRBJ2-5; v_gene: TRBV7-6; abundance: -; CDR3aa: ASSYLAGGGQETQY
j_gene: TRBJ2-1; v_gene: TRBV5-1; abundance: few; CDR3aa: ASSFGSRENEQF
j_gene: TRBJ2-3; v_gene: TRBV5-1; abundance: few; CDR3aa: ASSLLSGRTDTQY
j_gene: TRBJ2-2; v_gene: TRBV7-2; abundance: -; CDR3aa: ASSPVSGRTGELF
j_gene: TRBJ2-5; v_gene: TRBV7-9; abundance: few; CDR3aa: ASSLGRYQETQY
j_gene: TRBJ2-3; v_gene: TRBV11-3; abundance: few; CDR3aa: ASSFPTVAGGTDTQY
j_gene: TRBJ1-4; v_gene: TRBV30; abundance: -; CDR3aa: AWRRSGANEKLF